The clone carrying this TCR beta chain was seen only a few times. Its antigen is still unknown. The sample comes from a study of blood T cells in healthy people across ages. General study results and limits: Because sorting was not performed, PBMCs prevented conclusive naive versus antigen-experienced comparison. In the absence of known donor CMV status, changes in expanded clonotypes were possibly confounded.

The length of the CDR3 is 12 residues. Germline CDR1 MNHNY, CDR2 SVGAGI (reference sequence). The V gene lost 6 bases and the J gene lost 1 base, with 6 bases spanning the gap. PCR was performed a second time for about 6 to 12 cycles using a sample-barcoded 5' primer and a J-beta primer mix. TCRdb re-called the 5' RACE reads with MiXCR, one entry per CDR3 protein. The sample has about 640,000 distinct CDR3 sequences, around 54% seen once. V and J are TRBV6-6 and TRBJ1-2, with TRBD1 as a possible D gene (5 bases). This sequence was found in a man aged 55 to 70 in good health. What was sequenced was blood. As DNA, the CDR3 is TGTGCCAGCAGGGGGGATAACTATGGCTACACCTTC. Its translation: CASRGDNYGYTF.